This T cell receptor beta chain is from a study of vaccination and CD4 T cells after COVID-19. Study summary: The peptides that stimulated the cells were overlapping spike peptides from SARS-CoV-2, HCoV-NL63, HCoV-OC43 and HCoV-229E.

Specified treatment: approximately nine-day PBMC culture with coronavirus spike peptide pools or control peptides (ViraFEST assay). ViraFEST enlarged antigen-specific T cell populations with peptide pools and afterwards sequenced TCRs. Points on this clonotype: Its antigen remains unidentified.

The CDR3 runs to 15 residues. Germline V gives CDR1 SNHLY, CDR2 FYNNEI. Cultured CD4+ T cell DNA underwent sequencing with the Oncomine TCR Beta short-read assay. CD4+ T cells were cultured, and genomic DNA was extracted from them. TCRdb reanalysed the PCR reads using MiXCR and keeps one entry per CDR3 protein. The sample lists around 14,000 distinct CDR3 sequences, nearly 75% seen once, with approximately 11% in the top ten. The TCR comes from a human donor who had recovered from COVID-19. The material sequenced was CD4+ T cells from blood, cultured in vitro. This chain uses TRBV2 with TRBJ1-1; 11 positions match TRBD1. This CDR3 reads CVTHGQGAMGTEAFF. The CDR3 DNA follows: TGTGTCACCCACGGACAGGGGGCAATGGGCACTGAAGCTTTCTTT.